Here is one T cell receptor (beta chain) with its context. Its antigen is not known. The record originates from a study of graft-versus-host responses after intestinal transplantation. About the study: Multivisceral, liver-intestinal, or isolated intestinal grafts went to recipients. Every recipient had anti-thymocyte globulin induction and around three years of tacrolimus plus steroids.

The repertoire was sequenced with immunoSEQ multiplex PCR; TCRdb's copy has only in-frame clones and lacks some. Among 15,000 to 20,000 clones listed, around nine tenths were seen once. Regarding the study as a whole: There was an association between peak levels of circulating GvH clones and early post-transplant HvG declines.

The starting material was bone marrow, obtained approximately 120 days after transplant. This TCR derives from a human patient who received an intestinal transplant, so some T cells may come from the graft donor.

The CDR3 spells CASSAYGAEVDNEQFF. In DNA form, the CDR3 reads TGTGCCAGCAGCGCTTATGGGGCAGAAGTGGACAATGAGCAGTTCTTC. The rearrangement joins TRBV13 to TRBJ2-1, with D perhaps matching TRBD1 (5 bases). The V gene lost 5 bases and the J gene lost 5 bases, with 19 bases spanning the gap. There are 16 residues in the CDR3. Germline loops: CDR1 PRHDT, CDR2 FYEKMQ (reference sequence). The variable domain in full, completed from reference TRBV13 and TRBJ2-1, reads AAGVIQSPRHLIKEKRETATLKCYPIPRHDTVYWYQQGPGQDPQFLISFYEKMQSDKGSIPDRFSAQQFSDYHSELNMSSLELGDSALYFCASSAYGAEVDNEQFFGPGTRLTVL.